Shown below are 5 T cell receptor beta chains from a single sample sequenced in a study of blood T cell repertoires in COVID-19. Sequencing used immunoSEQ multiplex PCR; TCRdb keeps in-frame clones, though not all of them. The sample has around 300,000 clones, approximately 85% seen once. The sample comprised peripheral blood. These receptor sequences come from a human donor in a cohort sampled during active COVID-19.

The chain has TRBV14 and TRBJ1-1; perhaps TRBD1 as D (6 bases). With 6 bases removed from V and 2 bases from J, the gap between germline ends came to 10 bases. The CDR3 spans 13 residues. Germline lookup yields CDR1 SGHDN and CDR2 FVKESK. CDR3 sequence: CASSTGINTEAFF. The CDR3 DNA is TGTGCCAGCAGTACAGGGATAAACACTGAAGCTTTCTTT. The variable domain in full, with the rest retrieved from reference TRBV14 and TRBJ1-1, is EAGVTQFPSHSVIEKGQTVTLRCDPISGHDNLYWYRRVMGKEIKFLLHFVKESKQDESGMPNNRFLAERTGGTYSTLKVQPAELEDSGVYFCASSTGINTEAFFGQGTRLTVV.

The chain links TRBV15 to TRBJ1-6, with 9 bases fitting TRBD1. Germline CDR1 reads LNHNV; CDR2 reads YYDKDF (reference sequence). CDR3 length: 14 residues. J gave up 10 bases and V 3 bases, and 4 bases lay outside the gene matches. CDR3 sequence reads: CATSRDRGESPLHF. The CDR3 region has the DNA TGTGCCACCAGCAGGGACAGGGGCGAATCACCCCTCCACTTT. Together with reference TRBV15 and TRBJ1-6, the CDR3 gives the full variable domain: DAMVIQNPRYQVTQFGKPVTLSCSQTLNHNVMYWYQQKSSQAPKLLFHYYDKDFNNEADTPDNFQSRRPNTSFCFLDIRSPGLGDTAMYLCATSRDRGESPLHFGNGTRLTVT.

The gene calls are TRBV2 and TRBJ1-5; D is perhaps TRBD1 (6 bases). The CDR3 is 15 amino acids. V was trimmed by 5 bases and J by 1 base, leaving 12 bases between them. From germline, CDR1 is SNHLY and CDR2 FYNNEI. The chain's CDR3 is CASSYGQISNQPQHF. CDR3 coding DNA: TGTGCCAGCAGTTATGGACAGATCAGCAATCAGCCCCAGCATTTT.

The chain links TRBV7-3 to TRBJ2-1; 7 bases are a match to TRBD1. CDR1 SGHTA and CDR2 FQGTGA come from the germline V gene. The V gene end was trimmed by 3 bases and the J gene end by 7 bases; junction bases not matched to a gene: 6. The CDR3 covers 14 residues. In DNA, the CDR3 is TGTGCCAGCAGCTTCGAGGGGGCGCGAAATGAGCAGTTCTTC. This encodes CASSFEGARNEQFF.

The chain uses TRBV6-5 and TRBJ2-5; perhaps TRBD2 as D (5 bases). CDR3 length: 13 amino acids. With 5 bases removed from V and 0 bases from J, the gap between germline ends came to 7 bases. Germline V gene lookup returns CDR1 MNHEY and CDR2 SVGAGI. CDR3 DNA sequence: TGTGCCAGCAGTAAGGACTACCAAGAGACCCAGTACTTC. Its protein product is CASSKDYQETQYF.